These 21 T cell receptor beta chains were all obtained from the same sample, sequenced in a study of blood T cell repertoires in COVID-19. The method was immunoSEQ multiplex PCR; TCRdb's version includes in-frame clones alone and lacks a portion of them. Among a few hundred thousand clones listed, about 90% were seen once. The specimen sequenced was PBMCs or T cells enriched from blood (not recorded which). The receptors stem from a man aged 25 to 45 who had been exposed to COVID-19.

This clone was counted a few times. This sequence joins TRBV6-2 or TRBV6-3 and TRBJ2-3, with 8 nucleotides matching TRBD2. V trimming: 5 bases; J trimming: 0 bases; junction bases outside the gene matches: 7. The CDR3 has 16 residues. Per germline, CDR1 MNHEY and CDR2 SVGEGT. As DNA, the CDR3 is TGTGCCAGCAGTGGACTAGCCAAAACTAGCACAGATACGCAGTATTTT. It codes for CASSGLAKTSTDTQYF.

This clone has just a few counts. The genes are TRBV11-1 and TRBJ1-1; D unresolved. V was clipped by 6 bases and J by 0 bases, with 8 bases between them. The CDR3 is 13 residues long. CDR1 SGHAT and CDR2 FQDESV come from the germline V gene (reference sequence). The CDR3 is CASSSEMNTEAFF. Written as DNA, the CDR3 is TGTGCCAGCAGTTCGGAGATGAACACTGAAGCTTTCTTT.

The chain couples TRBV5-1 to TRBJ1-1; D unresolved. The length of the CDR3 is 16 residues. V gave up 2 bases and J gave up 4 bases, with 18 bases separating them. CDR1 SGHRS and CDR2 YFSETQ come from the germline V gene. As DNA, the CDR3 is TGCGCCAGCAGCTTCCAGCCCCAGCTCGGAGGCACTGAAGCTTTCTTT. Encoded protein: CASSFQPQLGGTEAFF. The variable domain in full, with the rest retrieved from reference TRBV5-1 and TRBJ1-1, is KAGVTQTPRYLIKTRGQQVTLSCSPISGHRSVSWYQQTPGQGLQFLFEYFSETQRNKGNFPGRFSGRQFSNSRSEMNVSTLELGDSALYLCASSFQPQLGGTEAFFGQGTRLTVV.

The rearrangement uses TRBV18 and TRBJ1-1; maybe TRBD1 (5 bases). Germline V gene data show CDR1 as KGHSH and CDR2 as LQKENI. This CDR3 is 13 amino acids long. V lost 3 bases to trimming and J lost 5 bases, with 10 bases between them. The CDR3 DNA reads TGTGCCAGCTCACCGGCAGGGAGGACTGAAGCTTTCTTT. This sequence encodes CASSPAGRTEAFF.

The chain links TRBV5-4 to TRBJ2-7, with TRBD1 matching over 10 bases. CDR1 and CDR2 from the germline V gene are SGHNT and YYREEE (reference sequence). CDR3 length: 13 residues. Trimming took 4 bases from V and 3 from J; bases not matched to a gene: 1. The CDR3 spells CASSGDRGYEQYF. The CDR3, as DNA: TGTGCCAGCAGCGGGGACAGGGGCTACGAGCAGTACTTC.

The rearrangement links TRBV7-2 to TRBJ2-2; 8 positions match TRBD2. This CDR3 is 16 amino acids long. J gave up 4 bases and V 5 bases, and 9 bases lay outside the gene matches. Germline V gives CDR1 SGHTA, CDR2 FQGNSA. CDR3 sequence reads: CASSPTGLAGTGELFF. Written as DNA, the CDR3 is TGTGCCAGCAGCCCCACCGGACTAGCCGGCACCGGGGAGCTGTTTTTT.

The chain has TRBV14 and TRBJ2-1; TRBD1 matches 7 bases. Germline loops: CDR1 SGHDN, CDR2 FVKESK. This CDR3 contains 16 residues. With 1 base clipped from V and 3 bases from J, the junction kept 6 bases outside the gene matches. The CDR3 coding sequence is TGTGCCAGCAGCCAAGGTCTCGGGACAGACTACAATGAGCAGTTCTTC. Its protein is CASSQGLGTDYNEQFF.

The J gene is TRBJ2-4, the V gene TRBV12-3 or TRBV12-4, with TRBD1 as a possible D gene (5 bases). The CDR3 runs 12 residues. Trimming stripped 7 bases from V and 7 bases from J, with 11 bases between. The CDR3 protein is CASTDSGNIQYF. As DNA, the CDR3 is TGTGCCAGCACCGACAGTGGGAACATTCAGTACTTC.

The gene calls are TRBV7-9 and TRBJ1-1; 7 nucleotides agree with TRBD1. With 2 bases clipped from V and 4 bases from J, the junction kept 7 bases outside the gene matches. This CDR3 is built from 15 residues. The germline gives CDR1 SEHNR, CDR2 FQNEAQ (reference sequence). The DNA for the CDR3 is TGTGCCAGCAGCTTATTAAGGGGGCTAGGCACTGAAGCTTTCTTT. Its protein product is CASSLLRGLGTEAFF.

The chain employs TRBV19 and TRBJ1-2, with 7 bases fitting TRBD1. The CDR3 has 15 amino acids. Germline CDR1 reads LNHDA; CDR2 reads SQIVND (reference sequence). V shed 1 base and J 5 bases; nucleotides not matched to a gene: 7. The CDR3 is CASSIAPSTGYGYTF. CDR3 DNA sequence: TGTGCCAGTAGTATAGCCCCCTCGACAGGGTATGGCTACACCTTC.

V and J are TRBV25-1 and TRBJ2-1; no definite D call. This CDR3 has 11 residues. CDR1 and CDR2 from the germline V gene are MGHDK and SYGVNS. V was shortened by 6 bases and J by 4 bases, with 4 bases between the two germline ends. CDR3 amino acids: CASRLYNEQFF. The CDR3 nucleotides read TGTGCCAGCAGACTTTACAATGAGCAGTTCTTC.

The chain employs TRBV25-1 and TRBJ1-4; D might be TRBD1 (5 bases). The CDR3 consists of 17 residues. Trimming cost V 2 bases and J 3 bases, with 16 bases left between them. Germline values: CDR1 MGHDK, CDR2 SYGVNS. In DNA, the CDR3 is TGTGCCAGCAGTGAACACGAGGACATAGGGCCTAATGAAAAACTGTTTTTT. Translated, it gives CASSEHEDIGPNEKLFF.

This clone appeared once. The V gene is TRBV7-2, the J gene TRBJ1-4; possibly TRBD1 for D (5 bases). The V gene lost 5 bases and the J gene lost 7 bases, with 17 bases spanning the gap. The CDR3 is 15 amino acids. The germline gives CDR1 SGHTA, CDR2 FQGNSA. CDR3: CASSTGAAGGEKLFF. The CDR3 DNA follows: TGTGCCAGCAGCACCGGGGCGGCCGGGGGTGAAAAACTGTTTTTT.

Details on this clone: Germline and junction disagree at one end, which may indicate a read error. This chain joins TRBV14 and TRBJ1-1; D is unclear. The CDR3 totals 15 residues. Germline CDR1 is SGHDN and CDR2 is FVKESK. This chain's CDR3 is CASSQDKTVKTEAFF. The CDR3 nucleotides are TGTGCCAGCAGCCAAGATAAAACAGTGAAGACTGAAGCTTTCTTT.

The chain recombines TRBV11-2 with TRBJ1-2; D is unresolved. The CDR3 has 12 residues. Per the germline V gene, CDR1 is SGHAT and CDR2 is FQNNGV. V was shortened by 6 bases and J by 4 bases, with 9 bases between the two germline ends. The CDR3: CASSSVLYGYTF. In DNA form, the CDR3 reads TGTGCCAGCAGTTCGGTCCTCTATGGCTACACCTTC.

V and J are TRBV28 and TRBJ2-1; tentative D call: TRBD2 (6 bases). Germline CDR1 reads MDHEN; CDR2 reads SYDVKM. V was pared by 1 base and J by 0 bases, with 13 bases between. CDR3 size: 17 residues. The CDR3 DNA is TGTGCCAGCAGTTTATCCTCGGGACTCGACTCCTACAATGAGCAGTTCTTC. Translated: CASSLSSGLDSYNEQFF.

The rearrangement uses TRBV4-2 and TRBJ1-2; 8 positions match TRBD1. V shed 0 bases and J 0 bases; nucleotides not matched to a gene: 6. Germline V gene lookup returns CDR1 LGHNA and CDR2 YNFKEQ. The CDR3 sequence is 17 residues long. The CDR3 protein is CASSQDGAQGANYGYTF. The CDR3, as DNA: TGTGCCAGCAGCCAAGATGGTGCACAGGGGGCTAACTATGGCTACACCTTC.

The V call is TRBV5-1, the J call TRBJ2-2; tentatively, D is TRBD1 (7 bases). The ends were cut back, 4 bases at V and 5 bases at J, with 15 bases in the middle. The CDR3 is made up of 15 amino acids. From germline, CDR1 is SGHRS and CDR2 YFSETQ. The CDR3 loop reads CASSNTGEETGELFF. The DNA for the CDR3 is TGCGCCAGCAGCAATACAGGGGAGGAGACCGGGGAGCTGTTTTTT.

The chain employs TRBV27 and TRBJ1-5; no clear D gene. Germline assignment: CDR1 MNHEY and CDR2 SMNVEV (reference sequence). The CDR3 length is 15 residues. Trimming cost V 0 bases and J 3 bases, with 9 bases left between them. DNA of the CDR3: TGTGCCAGCAGTTTATCTCGGGTCATCAATCAGCCCCAGCATTTT. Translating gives CASSLSRVINQPQHF.

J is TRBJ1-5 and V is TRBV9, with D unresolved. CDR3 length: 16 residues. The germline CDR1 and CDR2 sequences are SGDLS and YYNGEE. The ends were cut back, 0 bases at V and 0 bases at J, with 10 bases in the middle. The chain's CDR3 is CASSVAAGFSNQPQHF. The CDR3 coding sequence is TGTGCCAGCAGCGTAGCGGCGGGGTTTAGCAATCAGCCCCAGCATTTT.

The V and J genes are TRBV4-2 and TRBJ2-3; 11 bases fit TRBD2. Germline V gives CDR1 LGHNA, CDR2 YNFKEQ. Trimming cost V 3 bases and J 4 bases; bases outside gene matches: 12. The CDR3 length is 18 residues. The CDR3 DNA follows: TGTGCCAGCAGCCACCCGGGACTAGCGGACTTCGAAGCAGATACGCAGTATTTT. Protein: CASSHPGLADFEADTQYF.